The 23 T cell receptor beta chains below come from one sample, sequenced in a study of blood T cell repertoires in COVID-19. The repertoire was sequenced with immunoSEQ multiplex PCR; TCRdb's copy has only in-frame clones and lacks some. This sample yields 450,000 or so clones, of which about 90% are seen a single time; approximately 0.65% belongs to the top ten. The sequenced sample was PBMCs or T cells enriched from blood (not recorded which). The receptors originated from a man aged 18 to 29 who had recovered from COVID-19.

V gene TRBV19 combines with J gene TRBJ1-2, with 7 bases lining up with TRBD1. The CDR3 contains 13 residues. The V segment lost 6 bases and the J segment 5 bases; nucleotides outside the gene matches: 6. CDR1 is LNHDA and CDR2 is SQIVND in the germline V gene (reference sequence). The CDR3 region has the DNA TGTGCCAGTAGATCGACAGGGTCGTATGGCTACACCTTC. This encodes CASRSTGSYGYTF.

The J gene is TRBJ1-4, the V gene TRBV19, with D possibly TRBD1 on 5 matching bases. Trimming cost V 11 bases and J 3 bases, with 13 bases left between them. CDR3 length: 13 amino acids. CDR1 is LNHDA and CDR2 is SQIVND in the germline V gene (reference sequence). CDR3 coding DNA: TGTGCCTCCCGAAGGGGATCTAATGAAAAACTGTTTTTT. Translated, it gives CASRRGSNEKLFF.

J is TRBJ1-4 and V is TRBV28; 10 nucleotides line up with TRBD1. The length of the CDR3 is 15 residues. V trimming: 5 bases; J trimming: 7 bases; junction bases outside the gene matches: 7. CDR1 MDHEN and CDR2 SYDVKM come from the germline V gene. CDR3 sequence reads: CASSLKGQGLEKLFF. The CDR3 DNA reads as TGTGCCAGCAGTCTAAAGGGACAGGGGCTTGAAAAACTGTTTTTT.

V gene TRBV6-5 combines with J gene TRBJ2-2; D not certain. CDR3 length: 11 residues. The V gene's germline CDR1 is MNHEY and CDR2 SVGAGI. Between the trimmed V and J ends, which lost 6 bases and 6 bases, there was a span of 5 bases. DNA for the CDR3: TGTGCCAGCAGCGAGGCCGGGGAGCTGTTTTTT. This gives the protein CASSEAGELFF.

The V call is TRBV27, the J call TRBJ1-6, with no clear D. The V gene's germline CDR1 is MNHEY and CDR2 SMNVEV (reference sequence). The V and J ends lost 5 bases and 0 bases respectively, with 17 bases between them. CDR3 size: 18 residues. CDR3 coding DNA: TGTGCCAGCAGTCCCCGGGTAGGAACGAGCTCCTATAATTCACCCCTCCACTTT. Its protein product is CASSPRVGTSSYNSPLHF.

In its sample, this clone was seen once. The V call is TRBV19, the J call TRBJ1-1, with D perhaps TRBD1 (5 bases). There are 19 residues in the CDR3. V was trimmed by 3 bases and J by 1 base, leaving 24 bases between them. Germline-derived CDR1 and CDR2 are LNHDA and SQIVND (reference sequence). CDR3 sequence reads: CASSILRGAGTARNTEAFF. The CDR3 region has the DNA TGTGCCAGTAGTATCCTTCGCGGGGCAGGTACAGCTCGGAACACTGAAGCTTTCTTT.

The J gene is TRBJ1-3, the V gene TRBV7-9; weak D call: TRBD1 (6 bases). The CDR3 covers 15 residues. Trimming pared 7 bases from V and 0 bases from J, leaving 13 bases between. CDR1 and CDR2 from the germline V gene are SEHNR and FQNEAQ (reference sequence). In DNA, the CDR3 is TGTGCCAGCACCTACGCAGGGGTCTCTGGAAACACCATATATTTT. Translation: CASTYAGVSGNTIYF.

The V and J genes are TRBV5-4 and TRBJ2-2, with 8 bases fitting TRBD2. Losses at the gene ends were 2 bases for V and 6 bases for J; bases not matched to a gene: 9. This CDR3 spans 16 amino acids. Germline-derived CDR1 and CDR2 are SGHNT and YYREEE (reference sequence). CDR3 loop: CASSFAGGGVPGELFF. DNA of the CDR3: TGTGCCAGCAGCTTTGCCGGGGGGGGCGTCCCCGGGGAGCTGTTTTTT.

The chain combines TRBV19 with TRBJ1-6; 7 bases align to TRBD1. V lost 1 base and J lost 7; bases outside the gene matches: 4. Germline values: CDR1 LNHDA, CDR2 SQIVND (reference sequence). The CDR3 sequence is 15 residues long. CDR3 in DNA: TGTGCCAGTAGTATAGGGGGGACAGACAATTCACCCCTCCACTTT. It is translated as CASSIGGTDNSPLHF.

This clone has just a few counts. V gene TRBV7-9 combines with J gene TRBJ2-2, with 9 bases that match TRBD1. The length of the CDR3 is 15 residues. The germline V gene encodes CDR1 SEHNR and CDR2 FQNEAQ (reference sequence). V lost 4 bases and J lost 7; bases outside the gene matches: 7. CDR3 nucleotide sequence: TGTGCCAGCAGCTCCGCCGGGACAGGGAGCGGGGAGCTGTTTTTT. It is translated as CASSSAGTGSGELFF.

As for this clone: Distinct nucleotide sequences in the sample also encode this CDR3. The chain has TRBV12-3 or TRBV12-4 and TRBJ2-7; 7 bases are shared with TRBD1. V lost 2 bases, J lost 3 bases, and 1 base stayed unmatched. The CDR3 extends over 13 amino acids. The CDR3 sequence: CASSLSGGYEQYF. CDR3 coding DNA: TGTGCCAGCAGTTTATCAGGGGGCTACGAGCAGTACTTC.

The rearrangement uses TRBV29-1 and TRBJ1-1; TRBD1 agrees at 8 bases. Germline V lookup: CDR1 SQVTM, CDR2 ANQGSEA. V lost 7 bases, J lost 10 bases, and 11 bases stayed unmatched. CDR3 length: 12 amino acids. The CDR3 nucleotides are TGCAGCGGAGATCCAGGGGGCAAGCCAGCTTTCTTT. Encoded protein: CSGDPGGKPAFF.

This clone showed up just once. This chain joins TRBV12-5 and TRBJ2-7; TRBD1 agrees at 7 bases. The ends lost 2 bases at V and 2 bases at J; junction bases unmatched: 3. Germline V gene sequence: CDR1 LGHNT, CDR2 FRNRAP. This CDR3 region has 14 residues. For the CDR3, the DNA is TGTGCTAGTGGTTTGAGGGACAGAACCTACGAGCAGTACTTC. Protein sequence: CASGLRDRTYEQYF.

In the case of this clone: Additional DNA sequences in this sample encode the identical CDR3. The V gene is TRBV9, the J gene TRBJ2-1, with 9 bases that match TRBD2. In germline, CDR1 is SGDLS, CDR2 YYNGEE. J lost 3 bases, V lost 0 bases, and 1 base had no gene match. There are 15 residues in the CDR3. CDR3 in DNA: TGTGCCAGCAGCGTAGTAGCGGGGGACTACAATGAGCAGTTCTTC. Amino acid sequence: CASSVVAGDYNEQFF.

The gene calls are TRBV7-9 and TRBJ1-5; a weak D match, TRBD1 (5 bases). Trimming pared 5 bases from V and 7 bases from J, leaving 15 bases between. The CDR3 contains 14 residues. Germline loops: CDR1 SEHNR, CDR2 FQNEAQ (reference sequence). CDR3: CASSRDSAGQPQHF. For the CDR3, the DNA is TGTGCCAGCAGCCGAGACAGCGCAGGACAGCCCCAGCATTTT.

The chain has TRBV6-5 and TRBJ2-5; possibly TRBD2 for D (5 bases). This CDR3 contains 10 residues. CDR1 MNHEY and CDR2 SVGAGI come from the germline V gene. V lost 8 bases and J lost 4, with 5 bases in between. CDR3 in amino acids: CASGRETQYF. The CDR3 nucleotides read TGTGCCAGCGGGAGAGAGACCCAGTACTTC.

This chain's CDR3 is CASSLQAYEQYF. Here the CDR3 DNA reads TGTGCCAGCAGTTTACAGGCCTACGAGCAGTACTTC. The chain is built from TRBV28 and TRBJ2-7, with D uncertain. This CDR3 is 12 amino acids long. V lost 2 bases, J lost 2 bases, and 4 bases lay in between. Germline values: CDR1 MDHEN, CDR2 SYDVKM.

This clone was seen once. The rearrangement links TRBV19 to TRBJ1-1, with D maybe TRBD1 (5 bases). CDR3 length: 15 residues. V dropped 1 base and J dropped 5 bases, with 14 bases sitting between them. In germline, CDR1 is LNHDA, CDR2 SQIVND (reference sequence). The CDR3 nucleotides read TGTGCCAGTAGTATAGCGGTGGGGGAGGGGACTGAAGCTTTCTTT. This translates into CASSIAVGEGTEAFF. The full variable domain, completed using reference TRBV19 and TRBJ1-1, is DGGITQSPKYLFRKEGQNVTLSCEQNLNHDAMYWYRQDPGQGLRLIYYSQIVNDFQKGDIAEGYSVSREKKESFPLTVTSAQKNPTAFYLCASSIAVGEGTEAFFGQGTRLTVV.

The V gene is TRBV5-5, the J gene TRBJ2-7; no definite D call. V was pared by 2 bases and J by 2 bases, with 11 bases between. The CDR3 runs to 14 residues. Germline V gene data show CDR1 as SGHKS and CDR2 as YYEKEE (reference sequence). CDR3 DNA sequence: TGTGCCAGCAGCTTATACGACATAACCTACGAGCAGTACTTC. As protein: CASSLYDITYEQYF.

The chain recombines TRBV18 with TRBJ2-5, with D uncertain. There are 14 residues in the CDR3. In germline, CDR1 is KGHSH, CDR2 LQKENI. The V end lost 2 bases, the J end lost 2 bases, and 9 bases lay between the germline ends. Written as DNA, the CDR3 is TGTGCCAGCTCACCAGGTGCGGAGCAAGAGACCCAGTACTTC. It codes for CASSPGAEQETQYF.

A remark on this clone: The same CDR3 arises from other DNA sequences in this sample as well. The rearrangement joins TRBV9 to TRBJ1-1; D is undetermined. CDR1 SGDLS and CDR2 YYNGEE come from the germline V gene. The CDR3 sequence is 13 residues long. V was cut by 1 base and J by 2 bases, with 6 bases left in between. The CDR3: CASSVTSNTEAFF. The CDR3 DNA sequence: TGTGCCAGCAGCGTAACATCAAACACTGAAGCTTTCTTT.

The CDR3 DNA reads as TGTGCCAGTCGGCCGGGACAAAGGAACACTGAAGCTTTCTTT. Translated, it gives CASRPGQRNTEAFF. The genes are TRBV21-1 and TRBJ1-1; no check of the table's D call, TRBD1, against the DNA was made. TRBV21-1 is a documented pseudogene. The CDR3 has 14 amino acids.

The V gene is TRBV19, the J gene TRBJ2-1; TRBD1 matches 7 bases. Trimming cost V 5 bases and J 8 bases; bases outside gene matches: 9. The CDR3 is 14 residues long. Per the germline V gene, CDR1 is LNHDA and CDR2 is SQIVND (reference sequence). This CDR3 is CASSLPDRNHEQFF. The DNA for the CDR3 is TGTGCCAGTAGTCTCCCGGACAGGAACCATGAGCAGTTCTTC.